The source of this T cell receptor beta chain is a study of T cells in Graves' hyperthyroidism and ophthalmopathy. General study findings and limits: Most clonotypes that expanded in the thyroid above 0.001 also showed up in blood.

Patients were aged 18 to 65, had disease duration under 2 months, and had newly diagnosed hyperthyroidism. Patients were excluded because of uncontrolled infection, other autoimmune disease, pregnancy or lactation. The study based diagnoses on clinical symptoms, serum thyroxine and TRAb, thyroid ultrasound and orbital computed tomography. Researchers amplified the TCR beta CDR3 regions from RNA transcripts. Researchers ran a first-round RT-PCR on the TCR CDR3 using the HTBI primer set. TCRdb re-called the multiplex PCR reads with MiXCR, one entry per CDR3 protein. This table has 300,000 to 350,000 distinct CDR3 sequences, over 20% appearing once. Between the trimmed V and J ends, which lost 2 bases and 1 base, there was a span of 8 bases. The CDR3 contains 14 residues. In its sample, this clonotype was seen many times. The antigen remains undetermined.

The TCR comes from a woman between 50 and 59 years old with Graves' hyperthyroidism. This chain uses TRBV12-3 or TRBV12-4 with TRBJ1-1; D is unresolved. The sample taken for sequencing was blood. This CDR3 is CASSLSAGNTEAFF. The CDR3 nucleotides are TGTGCCAGCAGTTTATCGGCGGGGAACACTGAAGCTTTCTTT.